This T cell receptor beta chain is drawn from a study of T cells after yellow fever vaccination. Study-level background: Where fractions had low cell numbers, libraries were prepared from them with the SMART-Seq v4 Ultra Low Input RNA kit.

Synthesis of TCR cDNA relied on 5'RACE template switching, which attached a universal primer site and UMIs. Each CDR3 protein gets one entry after TCRdb re-called the 5' RACE reads with MiXCR. Among tens of thousands of distinct CDR3 sequences listed, approximately 7% were seen once. Overall study results and limits: Subsequent booster samples again held most clones from primary vaccination (96% CD4, nearly 90% CD8). Weaker overall, the secondary response nonetheless peaked faster (day 5 versus 15).

This clonotype was seen a handful of times. Its specificity is not known. V lost 2 bases and J lost 2, with 22 bases in between. The CDR3 length is 17 residues. Germline CDR1 reads GTSNPN; CDR2 reads SVGIG (reference sequence). The clonotype comes from a man younger than 35 who received the YFV17D yellow fever vaccine. J is TRBJ2-7 and V is TRBV30, with D perhaps being TRBD1 or TRBD2 (5 bases each). Specimen: CD8+ T cells sorted from PBMCs, collected around 16 days after the first yellow fever vaccination. CDR3 sequence reads: CAWSPSPGTDYTYEQYF. In DNA form, the CDR3 reads TGTGCCTGGAGTCCGTCCCCAGGGACCGATTATACCTACGAGCAGTACTTC.